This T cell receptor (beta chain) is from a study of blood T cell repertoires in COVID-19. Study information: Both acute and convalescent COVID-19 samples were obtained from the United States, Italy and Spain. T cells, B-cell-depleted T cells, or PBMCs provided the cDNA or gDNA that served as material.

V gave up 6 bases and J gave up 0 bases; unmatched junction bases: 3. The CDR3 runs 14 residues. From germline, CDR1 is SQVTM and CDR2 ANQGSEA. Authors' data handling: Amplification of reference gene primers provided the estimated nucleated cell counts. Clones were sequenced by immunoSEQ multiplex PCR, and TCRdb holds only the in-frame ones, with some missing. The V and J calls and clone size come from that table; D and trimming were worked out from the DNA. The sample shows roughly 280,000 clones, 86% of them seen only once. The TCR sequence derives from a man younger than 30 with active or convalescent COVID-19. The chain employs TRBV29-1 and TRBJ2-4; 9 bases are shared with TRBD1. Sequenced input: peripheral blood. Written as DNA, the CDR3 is TGCAGCGTCTGGACAGGGGAAGCCAAAAACATTCAGTACTTC. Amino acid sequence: CSVWTGEAKNIQYF.